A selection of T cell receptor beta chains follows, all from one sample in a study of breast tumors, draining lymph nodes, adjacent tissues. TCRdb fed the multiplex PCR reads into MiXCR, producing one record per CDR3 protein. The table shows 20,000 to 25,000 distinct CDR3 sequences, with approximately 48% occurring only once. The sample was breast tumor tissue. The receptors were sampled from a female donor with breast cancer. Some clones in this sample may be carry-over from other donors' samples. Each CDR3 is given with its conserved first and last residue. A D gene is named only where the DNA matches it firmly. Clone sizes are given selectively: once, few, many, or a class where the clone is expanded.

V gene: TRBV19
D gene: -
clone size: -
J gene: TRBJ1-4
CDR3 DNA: TGTGCCAGTAGTATGACTCCTTCAACTAATGAAAAACTGTTTTTT
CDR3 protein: CASSMTPSTNEKLFF

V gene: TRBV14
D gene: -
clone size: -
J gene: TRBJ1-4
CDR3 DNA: TGTGCCAGCAGCCAAGCTGAGGACCGATTCGCAACTAATGAAAAACTGTTTTTT
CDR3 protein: CASSQAEDRFATNEKLFF

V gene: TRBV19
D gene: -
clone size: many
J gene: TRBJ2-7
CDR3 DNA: TGTGCCAGTAGCCCCGGGAGCGGGCCAGCCTACGAGCAGTACTTC
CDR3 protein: CASSPGSGPAYEQYF

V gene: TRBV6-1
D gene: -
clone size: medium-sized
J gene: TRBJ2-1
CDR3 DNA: TGTGCCAGCAGTGCCTCCTACCCCAATGAGCAGTTCTTC
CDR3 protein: CASSASYPNEQFF

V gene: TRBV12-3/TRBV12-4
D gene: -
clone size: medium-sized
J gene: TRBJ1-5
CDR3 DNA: TGTGCCAGCAGTTTAGTTGGGGACCTGTGTCAGCCCCAGCATTTT
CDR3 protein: CASSLVGDLCQPQHF

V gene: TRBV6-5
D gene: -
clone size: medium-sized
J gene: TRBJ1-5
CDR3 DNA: TGTGCCAGCTGGGCCCGGACCAATCAGCCCCAGCATTTT
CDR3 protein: CASWARTNQPQHF

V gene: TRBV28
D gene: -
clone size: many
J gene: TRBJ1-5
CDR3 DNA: TGTGCCAGCAGTTCGGGCACGCAGAGTTATCAGCCCCAGCATTTT
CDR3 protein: CASSSGTQSYQPQHF

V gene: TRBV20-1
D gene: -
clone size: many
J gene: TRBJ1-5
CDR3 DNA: TGCAGTGCTAGAACCCGGACACCCCTTAGCAATCAGCCCCAGCATTTT
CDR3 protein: CSARTRTPLSNQPQHF

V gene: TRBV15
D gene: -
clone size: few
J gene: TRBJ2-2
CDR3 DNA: TGTGCCACCAGCAGAGATTGGGGGAATCACCGGGGGGAGCTGTTTTTT
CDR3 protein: CATSRDWGNHRGELFF

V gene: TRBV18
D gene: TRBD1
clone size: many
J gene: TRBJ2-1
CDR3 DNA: TGTGCCAGCTCATCAGGCACAGGGGTGGACTACAATGAGCAGTTCTTC
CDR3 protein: CASSSGTGVDYNEQFF

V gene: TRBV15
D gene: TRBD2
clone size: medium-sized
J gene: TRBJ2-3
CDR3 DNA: TGTGCCACCAGCAGCATAGCGGGAGTCGGCACAGATACGCAGTATTTT
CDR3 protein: CATSSIAGVGTDTQYF

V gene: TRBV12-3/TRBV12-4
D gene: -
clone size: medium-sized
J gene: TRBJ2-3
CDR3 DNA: TGTGCCAGCAGTCAATCGCGGGGAGATACGCAGTATTTT
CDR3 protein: CASSQSRGDTQYF

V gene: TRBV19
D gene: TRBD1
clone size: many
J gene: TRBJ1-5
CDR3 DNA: TGTGCCAGTAGTAGGGGACAGGGCATTTATAGCAATCAGCCCCAGCATTTT
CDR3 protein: CASSRGQGIYSNQPQHF

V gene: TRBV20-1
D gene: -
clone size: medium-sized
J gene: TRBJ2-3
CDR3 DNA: TGCAGTGCTACAGGGGACACAGATACGCAGTATTTT
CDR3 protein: CSATGDTDTQYF

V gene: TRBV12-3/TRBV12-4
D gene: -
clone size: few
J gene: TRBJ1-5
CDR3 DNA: TGTGCCAGCAGTTTCTCCCTTGGTGAGCCCCAGCATTTT
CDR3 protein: CASSFSLGEPQHF

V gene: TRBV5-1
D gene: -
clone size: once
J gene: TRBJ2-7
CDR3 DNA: TGCGCCAGCAGTCTCGGGGGTAGCGGATGGTACGAGCAGTACTTC
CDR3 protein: CASSLGGSGWYEQYF

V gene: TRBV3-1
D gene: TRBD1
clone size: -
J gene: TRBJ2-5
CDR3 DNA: TGTGCCAGCAGCCAAAGATTGAGGACAGGTGATAGGTCCCAGTACTTC
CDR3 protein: CASSQRLRTGDRSQYF

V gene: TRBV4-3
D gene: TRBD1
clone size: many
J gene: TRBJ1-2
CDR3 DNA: TGCGCCAGCAGCCAGACGACCGACAGGGGGAGGGCTAACTATGGCTACACCTTC
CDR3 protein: CASSQTTDRGRANYGYTF

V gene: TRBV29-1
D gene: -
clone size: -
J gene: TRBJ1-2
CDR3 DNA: TGCAGCGTTGTAGGGGGGGGTGGGTATGGCTACACCTTC
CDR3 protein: CSVVGGGGYGYTF

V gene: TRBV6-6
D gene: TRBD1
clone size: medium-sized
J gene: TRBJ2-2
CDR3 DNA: TGTGCCGCAGGACAGGCGAACACCGGGGAGCTGTTTTTT
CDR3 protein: CAAGQANTGELFF

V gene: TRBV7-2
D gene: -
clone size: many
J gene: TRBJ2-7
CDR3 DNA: TGTGCCAGCAGCTTAGGGATGGGGGAATACGAGCAGTACTTC
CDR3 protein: CASSLGMGEYEQYF

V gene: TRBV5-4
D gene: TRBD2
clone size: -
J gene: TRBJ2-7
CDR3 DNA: TGTGCCAGCAGCGGTTTAGGGACTAGCGGATGGTACGAGCAGTACTTC
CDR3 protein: CASSGLGTSGWYEQYF

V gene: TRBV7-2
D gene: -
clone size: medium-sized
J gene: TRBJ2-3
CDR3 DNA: TGTGCCAGCAGCTTAGTTCCCGGAAACACAGATACGCAGTATTTT
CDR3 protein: CASSLVPGNTDTQYF

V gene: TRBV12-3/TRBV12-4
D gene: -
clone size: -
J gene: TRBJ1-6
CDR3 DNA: TGTGCCAGCAGCATGGGACGGTATAATTCACCCCTCCACTTT
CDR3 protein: CASSMGRYNSPLHF

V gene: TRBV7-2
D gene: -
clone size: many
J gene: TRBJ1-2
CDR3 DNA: TGTGCCAGCACCTATTCCCTAAATTATGGCTACACCTTC
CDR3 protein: CASTYSLNYGYTF

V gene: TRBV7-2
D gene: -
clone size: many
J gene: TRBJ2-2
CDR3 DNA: TGTGCCAGCAGCTTAGGACCCACCGGGGAGCTGTTTTTT
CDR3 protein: CASSLGPTGELFF

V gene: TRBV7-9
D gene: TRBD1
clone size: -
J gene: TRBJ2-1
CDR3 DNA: TGTGCCAGCAGCTTAAGGACAGGCTCCTACAATAGGCAGTTCTTC
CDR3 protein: CASSLRTGSYNRQFF

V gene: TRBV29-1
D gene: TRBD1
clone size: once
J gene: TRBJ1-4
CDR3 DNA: TGCAGCGCCAACAGGGGCGTTGGTGAAAAACTGTTTTTT
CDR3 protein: CSANRGVGEKLFF

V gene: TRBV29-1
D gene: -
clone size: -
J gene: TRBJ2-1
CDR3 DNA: TGCAGCGTTGTCTGGCGGGACAATGAGCAGTTCTTC
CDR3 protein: CSVVWRDNEQFF

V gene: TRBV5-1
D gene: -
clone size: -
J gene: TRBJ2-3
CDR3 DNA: TGCGCCAGCAGCTCGGCAGCAGGACACACAGATACGCAGTATTTT
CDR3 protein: CASSSAAGHTDTQYF

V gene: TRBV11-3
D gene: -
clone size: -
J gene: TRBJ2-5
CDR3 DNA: TGTGCCAGCAGCTTGGGGGACGGGACCCAGTACTTC
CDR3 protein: CASSLGDGTQYF

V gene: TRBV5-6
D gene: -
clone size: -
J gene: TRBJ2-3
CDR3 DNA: TGTGCCGGCAGCATGGTGACGGCACTGTTCACAGATACGCAGTATTTT
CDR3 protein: CAGSMVTALFTDTQYF

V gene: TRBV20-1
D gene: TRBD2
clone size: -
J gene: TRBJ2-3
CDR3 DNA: TGCAGTGCGGAAGGACTAGCGGGAGTGGATACGCAGTATTTT
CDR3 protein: CSAEGLAGVDTQYF

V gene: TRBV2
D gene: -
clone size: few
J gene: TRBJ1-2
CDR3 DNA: TGTGCCAGCAGTTACAAGGTTAACTATGGCTACACCTTC
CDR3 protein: CASSYKVNYGYTF

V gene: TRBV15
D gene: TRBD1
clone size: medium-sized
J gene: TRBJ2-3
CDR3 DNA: TGTGCCACCAGCAGTGGAACAGGGGACACAGATACGCAGTATTTT
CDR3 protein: CATSSGTGDTDTQYF

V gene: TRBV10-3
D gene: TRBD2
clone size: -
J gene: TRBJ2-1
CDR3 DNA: TGTGCCATCAGTACTAGCGGGGCGCAGTTCTTC
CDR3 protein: CAISTSGAQFF